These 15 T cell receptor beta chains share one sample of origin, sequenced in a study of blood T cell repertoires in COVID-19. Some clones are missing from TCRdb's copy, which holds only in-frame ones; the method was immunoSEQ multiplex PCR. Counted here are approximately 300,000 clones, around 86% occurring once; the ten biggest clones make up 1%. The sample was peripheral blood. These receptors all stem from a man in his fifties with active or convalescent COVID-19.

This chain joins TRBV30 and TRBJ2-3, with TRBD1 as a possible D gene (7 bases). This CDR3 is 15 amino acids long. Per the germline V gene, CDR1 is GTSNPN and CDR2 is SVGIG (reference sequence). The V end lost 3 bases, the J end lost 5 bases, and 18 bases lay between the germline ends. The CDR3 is CAWSGGGKERDTQYF. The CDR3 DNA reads TGTGCCTGGAGCGGAGGGGGCAAAGAGAGAGATACGCAGTATTTT.

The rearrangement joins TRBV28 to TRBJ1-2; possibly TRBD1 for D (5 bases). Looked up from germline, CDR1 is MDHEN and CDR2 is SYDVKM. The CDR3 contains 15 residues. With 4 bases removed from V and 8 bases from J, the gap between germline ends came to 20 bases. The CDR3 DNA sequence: TGTGCCAGCAGTTCGACCAGTCGGGACTCGAGGGGCTACACCTTC. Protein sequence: CASSSTSRDSRGYTF.

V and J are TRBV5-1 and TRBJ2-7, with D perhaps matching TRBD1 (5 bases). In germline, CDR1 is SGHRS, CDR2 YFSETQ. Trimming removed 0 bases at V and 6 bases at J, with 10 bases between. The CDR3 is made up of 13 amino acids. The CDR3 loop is CASSLDPQGEQYF. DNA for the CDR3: TGCGCCAGCAGCTTGGATCCCCAGGGCGAGCAGTACTTC.

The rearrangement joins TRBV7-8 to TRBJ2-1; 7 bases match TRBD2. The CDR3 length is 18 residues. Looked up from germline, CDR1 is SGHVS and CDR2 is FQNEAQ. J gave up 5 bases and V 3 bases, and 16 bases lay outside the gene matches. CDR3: CASSLSLLVGLDNNEQFF. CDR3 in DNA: TGTGCCAGCAGCTTGTCCCTCCTCGTTGGACTAGATAACAATGAGCAGTTCTTC. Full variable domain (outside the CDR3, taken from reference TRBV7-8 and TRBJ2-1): GAGVSQSPRYKVAKRGQDVALRCDPISGHVSLFWYQQALGQGPEFLTYFQNEAQLDKSGLPSDRFFAERPEGSVSTLKIQRTQQEDSAVYLCASSLSLLVGLDNNEQFFGPGTRLTVL.

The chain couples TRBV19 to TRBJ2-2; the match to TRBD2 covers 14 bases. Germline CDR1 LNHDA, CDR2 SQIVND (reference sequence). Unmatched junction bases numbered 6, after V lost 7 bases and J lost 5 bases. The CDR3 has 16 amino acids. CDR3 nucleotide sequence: TGTGCCAGTAATCCGGGACTAGCGGGAGTAACCGGGGAGCTGTTTTTT. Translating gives CASNPGLAGVTGELFF.

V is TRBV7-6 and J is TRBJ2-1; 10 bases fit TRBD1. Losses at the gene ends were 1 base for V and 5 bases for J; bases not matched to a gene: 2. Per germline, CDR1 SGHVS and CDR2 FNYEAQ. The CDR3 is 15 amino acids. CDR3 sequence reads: CASSLGTGGDNEQFF. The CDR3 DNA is TGTGCCAGCAGCTTAGGGACAGGGGGAGACAATGAGCAGTTCTTC.

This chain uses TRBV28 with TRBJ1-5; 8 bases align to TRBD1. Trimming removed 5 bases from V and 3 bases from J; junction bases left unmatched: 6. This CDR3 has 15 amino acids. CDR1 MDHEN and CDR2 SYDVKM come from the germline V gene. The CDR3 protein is CASSLPDRDNQPQHF. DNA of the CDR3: TGTGCCAGCAGTCTCCCGGACAGGGACAATCAGCCCCAGCATTTT.

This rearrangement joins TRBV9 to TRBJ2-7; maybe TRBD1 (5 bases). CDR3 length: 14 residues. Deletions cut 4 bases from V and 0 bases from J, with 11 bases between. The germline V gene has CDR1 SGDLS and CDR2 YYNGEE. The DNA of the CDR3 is TGTGCCAGCAGCTTGAGACAGAGCTCCTACGAGCAGTACTTC. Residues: CASSLRQSSYEQYF.

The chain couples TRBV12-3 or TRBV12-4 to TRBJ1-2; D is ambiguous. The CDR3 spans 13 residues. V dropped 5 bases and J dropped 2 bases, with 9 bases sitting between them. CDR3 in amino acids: CASSRQSNYGYTF. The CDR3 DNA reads TGTGCCAGCAGTCGTCAGTCCAACTATGGCTACACCTTC.

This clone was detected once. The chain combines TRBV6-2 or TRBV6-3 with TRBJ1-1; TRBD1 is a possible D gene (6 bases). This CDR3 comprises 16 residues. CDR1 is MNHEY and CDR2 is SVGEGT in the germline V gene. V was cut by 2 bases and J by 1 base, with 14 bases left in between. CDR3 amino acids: CASSYVVRGTNTEAFF. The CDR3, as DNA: TGTGCCAGCAGTTACGTCGTGAGGGGGACGAACACTGAAGCTTTCTTT.

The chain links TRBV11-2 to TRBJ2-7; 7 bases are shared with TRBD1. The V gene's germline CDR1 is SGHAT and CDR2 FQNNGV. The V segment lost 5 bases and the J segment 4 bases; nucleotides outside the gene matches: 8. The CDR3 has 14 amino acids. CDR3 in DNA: TGTGCCAGCAGCCCTAGGACAGGAACTTACGAGCAGTACTTC. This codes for CASSPRTGTYEQYF.

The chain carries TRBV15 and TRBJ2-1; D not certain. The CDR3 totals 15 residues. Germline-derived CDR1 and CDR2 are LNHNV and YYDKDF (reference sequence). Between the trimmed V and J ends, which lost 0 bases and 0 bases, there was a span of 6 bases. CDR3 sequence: CATSRDSTSYNEQFF. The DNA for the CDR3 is TGTGCCACCAGCAGAGACAGTACCTCCTACAATGAGCAGTTCTTC.

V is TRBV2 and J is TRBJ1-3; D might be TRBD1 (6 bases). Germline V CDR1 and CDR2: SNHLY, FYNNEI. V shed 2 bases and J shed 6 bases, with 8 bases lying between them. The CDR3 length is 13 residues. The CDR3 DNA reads TGTGCCAGCAGTGAATACAGGGAAAACACCATATATTTT. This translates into CASSEYRENTIYF.

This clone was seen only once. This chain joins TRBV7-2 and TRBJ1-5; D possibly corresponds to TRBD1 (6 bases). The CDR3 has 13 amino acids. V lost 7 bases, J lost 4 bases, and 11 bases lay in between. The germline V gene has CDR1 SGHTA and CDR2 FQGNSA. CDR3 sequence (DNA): TGTGCCAGCACTATGGACAGAAATCAGCCCCAGCATTTT. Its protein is CASTMDRNQPQHF.

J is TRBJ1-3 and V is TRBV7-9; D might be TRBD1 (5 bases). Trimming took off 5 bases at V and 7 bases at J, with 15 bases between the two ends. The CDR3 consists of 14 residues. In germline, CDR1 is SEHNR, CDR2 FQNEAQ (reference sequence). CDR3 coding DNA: TGTGCCAGCAGCGCAACCATGGGGGGGAACACCATATATTTT. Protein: CASSATMGGNTIYF.